The sequence of this TCR beta chain was determined in a study of blood T cell repertoires in COVID-19. In the study overall: T cells, B-cell-depleted T cells, or PBMCs supplied cDNA or gDNA.

Repertoires were generated with immunoSEQ multiplex PCR, while TCRdb's copy carries only in-frame clones and drops some. The sample includes over 55,000 clones, roughly 85% seen only once; the top ten take under 50%. Germline V gene lookup returns CDR1 DFQATT and CDR2 SNEGSKA (reference sequence). V lost 3 bases to trimming and J lost 0 bases; unmatched junction nucleotides: 6. CDR3 length equals 16 residues. This sequence originates from a human donor in a cohort sampled during active COVID-19. This chain uses TRBV20-1 with TRBJ1-2; 11 positions agree with TRBD1. Sequencing was performed on peripheral blood. The CDR3 spells CSASGQGATSNYGYTF. CDR3 bases: TGCAGTGCTAGTGGACAGGGGGCGACTTCTAACTATGGCTACACCTTC.